Listed here is a single TCR beta chain. The antigen this receptor binds is unknown. The input lacks base qualities; no much larger clone sits a single base away. The CDR3 regions of human TCRbeta chains were analyzed by immunosequencing. On the authors' methods: Repertoire TCRs were checked for matches against a reference library of SARS-CoV-2-specific TCRs that had been generated using the MIRA antigen-specificity platform. Breadth was defined as the fraction of unique TCRs that were SARS-CoV-2-associated. Depth was defined as the fraction of total T cells that were SARS-CoV-2-associated. Using the MIRA data, every spike-specific TCR was mapped to the spike region that the TCR reacted to and assigned to either a CD4 or a CD8 class. Log10-transformed breadth and depth values were compared by one-way ANOVA with Sidak's multiple comparisons tests. Sourced from immuneACCESS, this table was stored by TCRdb with only in-frame sequences that have V and J called. A share of the clones is absent; for the studies checked, an unresolved V gene accounts for under half, and the remainder has no known explanation. Clone size and V and J calls were adopted from that table, with D and trimming inferred from the DNA. This sample gives tens of thousands of clones in total; about 79% of them show up just once. The top ten constitute about 20% of the sample.

This sample stems from a study of T cell responses to AZD1222 COVID-19 vaccine (dated by TCRdb to 2020 to 2022). In terms of the full investigation: AZD1222 recipients given second doses at about 4 weeks or at about 12 weeks were pooled, since spike-specific TCR depth and breadth were not found to differ between the two schedules. Trial participants were enrolled by age into 18-55, 56-69 and 70-plus year subgroups, with about 150, 27 and 61 TCR-sequenced participants respectively. A total of around 240 trial participants underwent TCR sequencing, of whom about 210 received two doses of AZD1222 and roughly 25 received two doses of the MenACWY control vaccine.

This specimen's time point label, per the study, means: baseline before first vaccination. Vaccinee samples were obtained from the UK trials COV001 and COV002, which included a single-blind randomized controlled phase 2/3 trial of AZD1222 (ChAdOx1 nCoV-19) in healthy adults. For TCRbeta chain sequencing, PBMC samples from trial participants were taken at day 0 and at day 28 after the second dose. Overall results and qualifications from the work: The whole spike protein was spanned by vaccine-associated CD4 TCRs, and dominant responses were seen in regions 160-218 and 743-854. The 56-69-year group was small, and its depth increase did not reach significance, likely because of low power. Spike-specific TCR breadth and depth rose significantly after two AZD1222 doses compared with day 0 and with MenACWY recipients. Because no day 14 peak-response samples were available, the repertoires could be characterized only after the peak T cell response. Epitopes outside the regions mutated in the B.1.351 and B.1.1.7 variants were reportedly recognized by nearly half of the unique spike-specific TCRs. Conclusions about previously exposed vaccinees are limited because only 6 or 7 AZD1222 recipients were SARS-CoV-2 seropositive at baseline. Participants were mostly white British, with more females than males. The authors suggested clonal diversity may have been underestimated.

This receptor was taken from an adult in good health. The input for sequencing was peripheral blood, taken on day 0 of AZD1222 vaccination.

CDR3 sequence: CASSLAGGSYNEQFF. The DNA reads TGTGCCAGCAGTTTAGCGGGAGGTTCTTACAATGAGCAGTTCTTC. This sequence uses TRBV28 and TRBJ2-1, with 8 junctional bases fitting TRBD2. From a lookup of the germline V gene, CDR1 and CDR2 are MDHEN and SYDVKM. The CDR3 measures 15 amino acids from cysteine to phenylalanine. The CDR3 DNA has 45 bases and is translated from base 1. Germline trimming: 2 bases from V, 4 bases from J; junction bases outside gene matches: 4.